The subject of this entry is one TCR beta chain. The record originates from a study of T cell repertoires in cytomegalovirus infection. Across the study: It can be stated that public TCR beta signatures indicated CMV infection as well as a matching HLA type.

MiXCR, run by TCRdb on the reads, gives a single entry per CDR3 protein. Among some 700,000 distinct CDR3 sequences listed, approximately 34% were seen once. This TCR derives from a human donor in good health (CMV status not recorded). Some clones in this sample may be carry-over from other donors' samples. Sequencing was done on a sample of PBMCs.

The CDR3 nucleotides read TGTGCCAGCAGCTCCGAGACTAGTGGCAATGAGCAGTTCTTC. As protein: CASSSETSGNEQFF. J is TRBJ2-1 and V is TRBV7-2; a weak D match, TRBD2 (6 bases). The CDR3 runs to 14 residues. V lost 4 bases, J lost 6 bases, and 13 bases lay in between. Germline assignment: CDR1 SGHTA and CDR2 FQGNSA.